This T cell receptor beta chain was identified during a study of spatial heterogeneity in lung cancer. Study at large: A T cell module score from matched bulk RNA-seq correlated strongly with TCR transcript counts in tumor regions. The study's findings and limits: Counts that tracked tumor mutation counts were those of expanded intratumoral alpha and beta TCRs.

Ten or more counts support this clonotype. Its target is unknown. Noted time point: sample taken at primary tumor resection. Germline V gene data show CDR1 as SGHTA and CDR2 as FQGNSA. The CDR3 runs to 14 residues. V shed 1 base and J 5 bases; nucleotides not matched to a gene: 4. TCRdb re-called the 5' RACE reads with MiXCR, one entry per CDR3 protein. The data contain some 96,000 distinct CDR3 sequences, approximately 4.4% of them singletons. The source material was lung tumor tissue, sampled at surgery. V usage is TRBV7-2 and J usage is TRBJ1-2, with 7 bases that match TRBD1. The sequence was obtained from a male donor with early-stage non-small cell lung cancer. DNA of the CDR3: TGTGCCAGCAGCTTAGGACAGGGAGGATATGGCTACACCTTC. As protein: CASSLGQGGYGYTF.